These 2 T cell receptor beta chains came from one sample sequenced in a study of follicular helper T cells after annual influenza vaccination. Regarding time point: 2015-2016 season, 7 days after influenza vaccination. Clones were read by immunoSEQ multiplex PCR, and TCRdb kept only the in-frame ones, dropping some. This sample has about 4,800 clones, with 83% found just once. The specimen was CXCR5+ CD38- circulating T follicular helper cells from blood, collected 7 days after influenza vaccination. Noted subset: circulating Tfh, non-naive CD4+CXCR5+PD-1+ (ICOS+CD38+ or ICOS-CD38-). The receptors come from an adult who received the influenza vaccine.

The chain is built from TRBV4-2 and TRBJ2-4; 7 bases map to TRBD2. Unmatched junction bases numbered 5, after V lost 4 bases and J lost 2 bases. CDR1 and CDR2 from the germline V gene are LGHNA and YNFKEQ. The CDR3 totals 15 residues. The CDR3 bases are TGTGCCAGCAGCCCGGGCGGGGGTACCAAAAACATTCAGTACTTC. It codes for CASSPGGGTKNIQYF.

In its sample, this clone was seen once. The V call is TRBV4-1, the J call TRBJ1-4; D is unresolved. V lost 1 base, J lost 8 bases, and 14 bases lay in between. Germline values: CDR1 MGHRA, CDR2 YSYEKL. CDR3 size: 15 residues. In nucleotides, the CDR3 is TGCGCCAGCAGCCAAGGGGGTAGGGTTGGCGAAAAACTGTTTTTT. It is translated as CASSQGGRVGEKLFF.